This passage covers 26 T cell receptor beta chains from one sample sequenced in a study of blood T cells in healthy people across ages. A second PCR of roughly 7 to 11 cycles used a sample-barcoded 5' primer and a J-beta primer mix. Via MiXCR, TCRdb re-called the 5' RACE reads, giving one row per CDR3 protein. The sample has more than 900,000 distinct CDR3 sequences, less than 25% seen once. These data were also filed under a second study, of T cells of mothers and their children.

The specimen sequenced was blood. These receptors were taken from a girl aged 2 to 9 in good health.

This clonotype occurred once. This chain connects TRBV6-5 to TRBJ1-2; the D is unclear. The V and J ends lost 0 bases and 2 bases respectively, with 7 bases between them. CDR3 size: 14 residues. The germline CDR1 and CDR2 sequences are MNHEY and SVGAGI. Here the CDR3 reads CASSYSGRNYGYTF. In nucleotides, the CDR3 is TGTGCCAGCAGTTACTCTGGCAGAAACTATGGCTACACCTTC.

This CDR3 reads CASSAAGGRDQPQHF. The CDR3 DNA sequence: TGCGCCAGCAGCGCCGCGGGCGGAAGGGATCAGCCCCAGCATTTT. The chain joins TRBV5-1 to TRBJ1-5; no clear D. Germline lookup yields CDR1 SGHRS and CDR2 YFSETQ. Trimming pared 4 bases from V and 5 bases from J, leaving 16 bases between. The CDR3 has 15 amino acids.

In this sample, this clonotype turned up a few times. The chain employs TRBV3-1 and TRBJ2-5, with a weak D call TRBD1 (5 bases). Between the trimmed V and J ends, which lost 0 bases and 5 bases, there was a span of 22 bases. This CDR3 contains 18 residues. Per germline, CDR1 LGHDT and CDR2 YNNKEL (reference sequence). In nucleotides, the CDR3 is TGTGCCAGCAGCCAAGAGGGTCCTTGGGGCCTCACCGTGGAGACCCAGTACTTC. Translated: CASSQEGPWGLTVETQYF.

This clonotype was seen only a few times. This chain connects TRBV12-3 or TRBV12-4 to TRBJ2-3; D possibly corresponds to TRBD2 (6 bases). This CDR3 is built from 15 residues. V lost 7 bases, J lost 5 bases, and 19 bases lay in between. The CDR3 sequence: CASNPEEGAKDTQYF. Written as DNA, the CDR3 is TGTGCCAGCAATCCCGAGGAGGGAGCCAAAGATACGCAGTATTTT.

The chain is built from TRBV6-5 and TRBJ1-4; 7 nucleotides line up with TRBD1. The CDR3 contains 14 residues. Germline values: CDR1 MNHEY, CDR2 SVGAGI. After removal of 5 bases from V and 8 bases from J, the junction contained 8 bases not matched to a gene. The CDR3 region is CASSPRGVWEKLFF. DNA of the CDR3: TGTGCCAGCAGTCCCAGGGGGGTATGGGAAAAACTGTTTTTT.

V is TRBV7-9 and J is TRBJ2-7; D gene ambiguous. The CDR3 covers 15 residues. Trimming shortened V by 5 bases and J by 2 bases, and 16 bases separated the two germline ends. Germline V lookup: CDR1 SEHNR, CDR2 FQNEAQ (reference sequence). CDR3 nucleotides: TGTGCCAGCAGCCCTCTTATGACCAGTCCCTACGAGCAGTACTTC. It yields the protein CASSPLMTSPYEQYF.

The V gene is TRBV20-1, the J gene TRBJ2-7; 8 positions match TRBD2. Unmatched junction bases numbered 9, after V lost 2 bases and J lost 3 bases. Germline CDR1 DFQATT, CDR2 SNEGSKA (reference sequence). The CDR3 extends over 15 amino acids. Written as DNA, the CDR3 is TGCAGTGCTAGACATTCCGGGACTAGTGACTACGAGCAGTACTTC. Translated, it gives CSARHSGTSDYEQYF.

This clonotype has a handful of counts. This chain uses TRBV29-1 with TRBJ2-7; 9 bases are a match to TRBD2. The V gene end was trimmed by 3 bases and the J gene end by 5 bases; junction bases not matched to a gene: 2. CDR1 SQVTM and CDR2 ANQGSEA come from the germline V gene. The CDR3 loop spans 12 amino acids. CDR3 amino acids: CSVEQREDEQYF. In nucleotides, the CDR3 is TGCAGCGTTGAGCAGCGGGAGGACGAGCAGTACTTC.

J is TRBJ2-1 and V is TRBV5-1; TRBD1 aligns across 8 bases. Looked up from germline, CDR1 is SGHRS and CDR2 is YFSETQ. Trimming at V came to 0 bases and at J to 5 bases, leaving 4 bases not matched to a gene. This CDR3 comprises 15 residues. The chain's CDR3 is CASSLEETGDNEQFF. The DNA of the CDR3 is TGCGCCAGCAGCTTGGAAGAGACAGGGGACAATGAGCAGTTCTTC.

V is TRBV7-2 and J is TRBJ1-2; unclear D gene. From germline, CDR1 is SGHTA and CDR2 FQGNSA. The CDR3 totals 15 residues. The V and J ends lost 4 bases and 8 bases respectively, with 20 bases between them. CDR3 coding DNA: TGTGCCAGCAGCTCCTCGCCAGGCTTCTCCGACGGCTACACCTTC. Translation: CASSSSPGFSDGYTF.

The rearrangement links TRBV20-1 to TRBJ2-7, with D tentatively TRBD1 (5 bases). Per germline, CDR1 DFQATT and CDR2 SNEGSKA (reference sequence). The V and J ends lost 6 bases and 5 bases respectively, with 17 bases between them. This CDR3 has 13 residues. DNA of the CDR3: TGCAGTGCCGCGGTCCCAGGGATCCACGAGCAGTACTTC. Protein product: CSAAVPGIHEQYF.

This clonotype was counted only a few times. The CDR3 loop is CASSQKLTQYF. DNA for the CDR3: TGCGCCAGCAGCCAGAAATTAACGCAGTATTTT. The chain joins TRBV4-1 to TRBJ2-3; D not resolved. V was shortened by 3 bases and J by 9 bases, with 7 bases between the two germline ends. Germline lookup yields CDR1 MGHRA and CDR2 YSYEKL. The CDR3 runs 11 residues.

In its sample, this clonotype was seen a few times. The CDR3 nucleotides are TGTGCCAGCAGCCAAGACAGCTACACTGAAGCTTTCTTT. Its protein is CASSQDSYTEAFF. The V call is TRBV3-1, the J call TRBJ1-1; no definite D call. The CDR3 spans 13 residues. Trimming removed 0 bases at V and 3 bases at J, with 5 bases between. The germline V gene has CDR1 LGHDT and CDR2 YNNKEL (reference sequence).

A few counts support this clonotype. V gene TRBV9 combines with J gene TRBJ1-5; 9 nucleotides match TRBD1. V lost 5 bases to trimming and J lost 7 bases; unmatched junction nucleotides: 7. The germline V gene has CDR1 SGDLS and CDR2 YYNGEE. The CDR3 length is 14 residues. DNA of the CDR3: TGTGCCAGCAGTAGGGGACAGGGTTTGCAGCCCCAGCATTTT. It codes for CASSRGQGLQPQHF.

The genes are TRBV5-1 and TRBJ2-5; a possible D gene is TRBD1 (6 bases). V lost 4 bases and J lost 1, with 17 bases in between. The CDR3 spans 16 residues. Germline values: CDR1 SGHRS, CDR2 YFSETQ. The CDR3 loop is CASSPFLGQFQETQYF. CDR3 coding DNA: TGCGCCAGCAGCCCCTTCCTAGGACAGTTCCAAGAGACCCAGTACTTC.

The gene calls are TRBV7-2 and TRBJ2-1, with 10 bases that match TRBD2. The CDR3 is 16 amino acids. Trimming cost V 0 bases and J 8 bases; bases outside gene matches: 7. CDR1 SGHTA and CDR2 FQGNSA come from the germline V gene. The CDR3 DNA reads TGTGCCAGCAGCTTAGCTAGAGCGGGGGGGGGCGATGAGCAGTTCTTC. Translated: CASSLARAGGGDEQFF.

The chain carries TRBV29-1 and TRBJ1-3; D ambiguous. The germline V gene encodes CDR1 SQVTM and CDR2 ANQGSEA. The CDR3 has 14 residues. The germline V and J ends were trimmed by 4 bases and 3 bases, with 13 bases remaining between them. The CDR3 DNA follows: TGCAGCGTTGTTCTGGCCACCTTTGGAAACACCATATATTTT. It specifies CSVVLATFGNTIYF.

This clonotype was counted between two and nine times. This chain joins TRBV6-5 and TRBJ1-1, with 9 bases aligning to TRBD1. J lost 5 bases, V lost 2 bases, and 6 bases had no gene match. This CDR3 has 15 amino acids. Germline V gene lookup returns CDR1 MNHEY and CDR2 SVGAGI. The CDR3 DNA reads as TGTGCCAGCAGTTACCTCGACAGGGGGAATACTGAAGCTTTCTTT. Translating it yields CASSYLDRGNTEAFF.

This sequence joins TRBV29-1 and TRBJ1-2; no reliable D call. Germline V gene sequence: CDR1 SQVTM, CDR2 ANQGSEA. V dropped 4 bases and J dropped 3 bases, with 15 bases sitting between them. CDR3 length equals 14 residues. The CDR3 DNA follows: TGCAGCGTTGTGGCGGATAATCCTTACTATGGCTACACCTTC. Amino acids: CSVVADNPYYGYTF.

The chain carries TRBV6-2 or TRBV6-3 and TRBJ2-5; unclear D gene. Trimming cost V 0 bases and J 2 bases, with 10 bases left between them. The CDR3 runs 15 residues. The V gene's germline CDR1 is MNHEY and CDR2 SVGEGT. Here the CDR3 reads CASSYSSRTQETQYF. The CDR3 region has the DNA TGTGCCAGCAGTTACTCCTCCAGAACTCAAGAGACCCAGTACTTC.

The rearrangement joins TRBV29-1 to TRBJ2-1, with 8 bases aligning to TRBD2. J gave up 5 bases and V 6 bases, and 12 bases lay outside the gene matches. This CDR3 spans 15 amino acids. The germline V gene encodes CDR1 SQVTM and CDR2 ANQGSEA. CDR3 region: CSVLVGAGVNNEQFF. CDR3 coding DNA: TGCAGCGTCCTAGTGGGAGCGGGGGTTAACAATGAGCAGTTCTTC.

A few counts support this clonotype. This sequence joins TRBV29-1 and TRBJ2-1, with a possible D match to TRBD1 (6 bases). The DNA end lines up better with TRBJ2-7; the J call may be wrong. The germline gives CDR1 SQVTM, CDR2 ANQGSEA. The CDR3 is 11 amino acids. This chain's CDR3 is CSVVKTGEQYF. The CDR3, as DNA: TGCAGCGTTGTAAAAACAGGGGAGCAGTACTTC.

V usage is TRBV5-1 and J usage is TRBJ2-3; D might be TRBD1 (5 bases). The CDR3 is 15 amino acids. Germline V gene sequence: CDR1 SGHRS, CDR2 YFSETQ. The V gene lost 4 bases and the J gene lost 6 bases, with 18 bases spanning the gap. In nucleotides, the CDR3 is TGCGCCAGCAGCCCCATTCTAGGGGATTCGGATACGCAGTATTTT. It codes for CASSPILGDSDTQYF. Combining the CDR3 with reference TRBV5-1 and TRBJ2-3 gives the whole variable domain KAGVTQTPRYLIKTRGQQVTLSCSPISGHRSVSWYQQTPGQGLQFLFEYFSETQRNKGNFPGRFSGRQFSNSRSEMNVSTLELGDSALYLCASSPILGDSDTQYFGPGTRLTVL.

The chain recombines TRBV2 with TRBJ2-5, with TRBD2 as a possible D gene (5 bases). CDR1 is SNHLY and CDR2 is FYNNEI in the germline V gene. The CDR3 consists of 13 residues. V lost 4 bases to trimming and J lost 5 bases, with 11 bases between them. The chain's CDR3 is CASSATGGETQYF. CDR3 in DNA: TGTGCCAGCAGTGCAACCGGCGGGGAGACCCAGTACTTC.

This clonotype came up once. A much larger clone lies one base from this, so it may be a read error. The chain joins TRBV6-5 to TRBJ1-2; weak D call: TRBD1 (6 bases). In germline, CDR1 is MNHEY, CDR2 SVGAGI. There are 16 residues in the CDR3. This CDR3 is CASSYVEGVGGYGHTF. The DNA of the CDR3 is TGTGCCAGCAGTTACGTAGAGGGGGTCGGAGGCTATGGCCACACCTTC.

This clonotype was seen more than once but under ten times. This rearrangement joins TRBV3-1 to TRBJ2-7; D might be TRBD1 or TRBD2, each matching 5 bases. CDR1 is LGHDT and CDR2 is YNNKEL in the germline V gene (reference sequence). Between the trimmed V and J ends, which lost 3 bases and 6 bases, there was a span of 9 bases. The CDR3 has 12 residues. CDR3 sequence reads: CASSHGTSEQYF. The CDR3 DNA reads TGTGCCAGCAGCCATGGGACGTCCGAGCAGTACTTC.